These 32 T cell receptor beta chains were sequenced from one sample in a study of T cell responses to AZD1222 COVID-19 vaccine. Method: immunoSEQ multiplex PCR; TCRdb's copy keeps in-frame clones and lacks some. Among about 150,000 clones listed, about 89% were seen once. Sample: peripheral blood, taken 28 days after the second AZD1222 dose. These TCRs come from an adult who received the AZD1222 COVID-19 vaccine.

The J gene is TRBJ2-2, the V gene TRBV11-2; no firm D call. This CDR3 has 16 residues. Germline CDR1 SGHAT, CDR2 FQNNGV. V gave up 4 bases and J gave up 1 base, with 13 bases separating them. CDR3 nucleotide sequence: TGTGCCAGCAGCTCCGCCCCGGAAGAGAACACCGGGGAGCTGTTTTTT. This gives the protein CASSSAPEENTGELFF.

This clone was detected only a few times. The chain joins TRBV10-3 to TRBJ1-1; 11 nucleotides line up with TRBD1. This CDR3 region has 16 residues. CDR1 is ENHRY, CDR2 SYGVKD, per germline. The V gene end was trimmed by 2 bases and the J gene end by 1 base; junction bases not matched to a gene: 3. CDR3 residues: CAISERTGGANTEAFF. The CDR3 bases are TGTGCCATCAGTGAGCGGACAGGGGGCGCGAACACTGAAGCTTTCTTT.

The chain joins TRBV27 to TRBJ2-7; D may match TRBD1 or TRBD2 (6 bases each). The germline gives CDR1 MNHEY, CDR2 SMNVEV (reference sequence). The CDR3 is 20 amino acids. V gave up 6 bases and J gave up 2 bases, with 32 bases separating them. DNA for the CDR3: TGTGCCAGCAGGGCCCGGGGGCGCGAGGGCTTTCGATCCCCCGCCTACGAGCAGTACTTC. Translating it yields CASRARGREGFRSPAYEQYF.

The chain couples TRBV15 to TRBJ2-1, with a possible D match to TRBD2 (6 bases). CDR3 size: 19 residues. Trimming left V 3 bases short and J 3 bases short, with 24 bases between. The V gene's germline CDR1 is LNHNV and CDR2 YYDKDF (reference sequence). The CDR3 loop reads CATSSSRDWESGYYNEQFF. CDR3 nucleotide sequence: TGTGCCACCAGCAGCAGCCGGGACTGGGAGTCCGGGTACTACAATGAGCAGTTCTTC.

The chain employs TRBV3-1 (or the pseudogene TRBV3-2) and TRBJ2-5; 8 bases match TRBD2. Trimming cost V 4 bases and J 5 bases; bases outside gene matches: 6. The CDR3 runs 14 residues. Germline V gene data show CDR1 as LGHDT and CDR2 as YNNKEL (reference sequence). The CDR3 protein is CASSLSGGWETQYF. The CDR3 DNA is TGTGCCAGCAGCCTTTCGGGGGGGTGGGAGACCCAGTACTTC.

This clone was observed a few times. The chain employs TRBV7-9 and TRBJ2-7; TRBD1 or TRBD2 may be the D gene (6 bases each). The CDR3 is 15 residues long. Germline V gene lookup returns CDR1 SEHNR and CDR2 FQNEAQ (reference sequence). V lost 5 bases and J lost 3, with 17 bases in between. CDR3 protein: CASSGGRTENYEQYF. CDR3 DNA sequence: TGTGCCAGCAGCGGGGGGCGGACGGAAAACTACGAGCAGTACTTC.

The rearrangement uses TRBV5-4 and TRBJ1-1, with 8 bases matching TRBD1. Losses at the gene ends were 4 bases for V and 5 bases for J; bases not matched to a gene: 13. Germline-derived CDR1 and CDR2 are SGHNT and YYREEE (reference sequence). CDR3 length equals 16 residues. CDR3 sequence reads: CASSPRQGRVETEAFF. CDR3 nucleotide sequence: TGTGCCAGCAGCCCAAGACAGGGGAGGGTAGAGACTGAAGCTTTCTTT.

The chain employs TRBV28 and TRBJ1-5; TRBD1 matches at 10 bases. This CDR3 region has 14 residues. The germline V gene has CDR1 MDHEN and CDR2 SYDVKM. The V and J ends lost 5 bases and 6 bases, in that order; junction bases with no gene match: 4. The CDR3 DNA is TGTGCCAGCAGTACCGGGACAGGGGTTCAGCCCCAGCATTTT. Translated: CASSTGTGVQPQHF.

The V gene is TRBV7-9, the J gene TRBJ2-5; D perhaps matches TRBD2 (5 bases). Germline CDR1 reads SEHNR; CDR2 reads FQNEAQ (reference sequence). The CDR3 sequence is 14 residues long. The V and J ends lost 5 bases and 4 bases respectively, with 14 bases between them. The CDR3, as DNA: TGTGCCAGCAGCCTCCCGTGGGAGCGAGAGACCCAGTACTTC. Amino acids: CASSLPWERETQYF.

The chain is built from TRBV27 and TRBJ2-1; 10 bases are shared with TRBD2. Germline V gene sequence: CDR1 MNHEY, CDR2 SMNVEV (reference sequence). V lost 7 bases and J lost 5; bases outside the gene matches: 11. This CDR3 is 16 amino acids long. CDR3 DNA: TGTGCCAGCACCGACATCGGGACTAGCGCTAACAATGAGCAGTTCTTC. It encodes CASTDIGTSANNEQFF.

The genes are TRBV5-4 and TRBJ2-1; TRBD1 aligns across 9 bases. CDR1 is SGHNT and CDR2 is YYREEE in the germline V gene (reference sequence). V trimming: 4 bases; J trimming: 8 bases; junction bases outside the gene matches: 7. The CDR3 has 14 residues. The DNA for the CDR3 is TGTGCCAGCAGCGGCCGGGACAGGGCAGATGAGCAGTTCTTC. Protein sequence: CASSGRDRADEQFF.

The J gene is TRBJ2-5, the V gene TRBV3-1 (or the pseudogene TRBV3-2), with 7 bases lining up with TRBD1. With 4 bases clipped from V and 0 bases from J, the junction kept 8 bases outside the gene matches. CDR3 length: 16 amino acids. Germline V gene sequence: CDR1 LGHDT, CDR2 YNNKEL (reference sequence). The CDR3 is CASSREPTGYQETQYF. In nucleotides, the CDR3 is TGTGCCAGCAGCCGAGAACCGACAGGGTACCAAGAGACCCAGTACTTC.

The sample holds a few counts of this clone. The chain combines TRBV2 with TRBJ1-5; D is ambiguous. This CDR3 region has 14 residues. CDR1 is SNHLY, CDR2 FYNNEI, per germline. V lost 4 bases and J lost 3, with 10 bases in between. This CDR3 reads CASSGEWANQPQHF. The CDR3 DNA is TGTGCCAGCAGTGGTGAATGGGCCAATCAGCCCCAGCATTTT.

This chain uses TRBV15 with TRBJ2-5, with D maybe TRBD1 (6 bases). CDR1 is LNHNV and CDR2 is YYDKDF in the germline V gene (reference sequence). V was clipped by 2 bases and J by 5 bases, with 12 bases between them. This CDR3 spans 14 amino acids. The CDR3 sequence: CATSRKTGMETQYF. The CDR3 DNA follows: TGTGCCACCAGCAGAAAAACAGGGATGGAGACCCAGTACTTC.

The chain employs TRBV7-9 and TRBJ1-2, with D perhaps matching TRBD1 (5 bases). Trimming stripped 3 bases from V and 5 bases from J, with 7 bases between. This CDR3 region has 12 residues. The germline gives CDR1 SEHNR, CDR2 FQNEAQ (reference sequence). CDR3 sequence: CASSFDRYGYTF. The CDR3 nucleotides read TGTGCCAGCAGCTTCGACAGATATGGCTACACCTTC.

Comments on this clone: Germline and junction disagree at one end, which may indicate a read error. The rearrangement joins TRBV4-3 to TRBJ1-4; D is unresolved. This CDR3 has 11 residues. CDR1 LGHNA and CDR2 YSLEER come from the germline V gene. The CDR3: CASSHPWESIF. As DNA, the CDR3 is TGCGCCAGCAGCCACCCATGGGAATCGATTTTT.

This sequence joins TRBV5-8 and TRBJ2-5; 8 nucleotides agree with TRBD2. From germline, CDR1 is SGHTS and CDR2 YDEGEE. This CDR3 is 14 amino acids long. Trimming at V came to 5 bases and at J to 1 base, leaving 4 bases not matched to a gene. The CDR3 is CASRIGGVQETQYF. For the CDR3, the DNA is TGTGCCAGCAGGATCGGGGGGGTCCAAGAGACCCAGTACTTC.

V gene TRBV19 combines with J gene TRBJ2-7; TRBD2 aligns across 8 bases. Germline V CDR1 and CDR2: LNHDA, SQIVND (reference sequence). The CDR3 is 15 residues long. The ends lost 7 bases at V and 3 bases at J; junction bases unmatched: 11. DNA for the CDR3: TGTGCCAGTAATCCTCGGCGGGAGGACCACTACGAGCAGTACTTC. Protein: CASNPRREDHYEQYF.

The V and J genes are TRBV18 and TRBJ2-5; 7 nucleotides agree with TRBD1. Per germline, CDR1 KGHSH and CDR2 LQKENI. Germline trimming cut 0 bases from V and 2 bases from J; bases unmatched to any gene: 0. The CDR3 has 14 residues. This CDR3 reads CASSPPGQQETQYF. CDR3 in DNA: TGTGCCAGCTCACCACCGGGACAGCAAGAGACCCAGTACTTC.

The rearrangement uses TRBV29-1 and TRBJ2-5; weak D call: TRBD2 (6 bases). Looked up from germline, CDR1 is SQVTM and CDR2 is ANQGSEA. V was pared by 4 bases and J by 5 bases, with 17 bases between. The CDR3 sequence is 14 residues long. The CDR3 coding sequence is TGCAGCGTTGGCGTTAGCGGAGGGTTCGAGACCCAGTACTTC. Amino acid sequence: CSVGVSGGFETQYF. The whole variable domain, remainder taken from reference TRBV29-1 and TRBJ2-5, is SAVISQKPSRDICQRGTSLTIQCQVDSQVTMMFWYRQQPGQSLTLIATANQGSEATYESGFVIDKFPISRPNLTFSTLTVSNMSPEDSSIYLCSVGVSGGFETQYFGPGTRLLVL.

The J gene is TRBJ2-5, the V gene TRBV29-1, with D hard to call. Germline CDR1 SQVTM, CDR2 ANQGSEA. Trimming removed 6 bases at V and 1 base at J, with 9 bases between. The CDR3 sequence is 12 residues long. CDR3 DNA sequence: TGCAGCGTCCGATCCGTCCAAGAGACCCAGTACTTC. As protein: CSVRSVQETQYF. The full variable domain, in which reference TRBV29-1 and TRBJ2-5 provide the parts outside the CDR3, is SAVISQKPSRDICQRGTSLTIQCQVDSQVTMMFWYRQQPGQSLTLIATANQGSEATYESGFVIDKFPISRPNLTFSTLTVSNMSPEDSSIYLCSVRSVQETQYFGPGTRLLVL.

This clone is a singleton in its sample. The DNA for the CDR3 is TGTGCCAGCAGCGTAGATGGCGGGAGCACAGATACGCAGTATTTT. Residues: CASSVDGGSTDTQYF. The chain employs TRBV9 and TRBJ2-3, with D possibly matching TRBD2 (5 bases). V lost 0 bases, J lost 0 bases, and 8 bases lay in between. Looked up from germline, CDR1 is SGDLS and CDR2 is YYNGEE. The CDR3 contains 15 residues.

The chain combines TRBV19 with TRBJ1-2, with TRBD1 matching 7 bases. The CDR3 covers 17 residues. CDR1 and CDR2 (germline): LNHDA, SQIVND (reference sequence). Trimming removed 4 bases from V and 0 bases from J; junction bases left unmatched: 11. CDR3 in amino acids: CASSTTGEPLTNYGYTF. CDR3 in DNA: TGTGCCAGTAGTACTACAGGGGAACCGCTGACTAACTATGGCTACACCTTC.

The rearrangement joins TRBV29-1 to TRBJ1-1; D is undetermined. Deletions cut 3 bases from V and 13 bases from J, with 12 bases between. This CDR3 spans 10 amino acids. Per the germline V gene, CDR1 is SQVTM and CDR2 is ANQGSEA. The CDR3: CSVDTDLVFF. In nucleotides, the CDR3 is TGCAGCGTTGATACCGACTTGGTTTTCTTT.

The chain has TRBV7-9 and TRBJ2-3, with D perhaps matching TRBD2 (6 bases). The V and J ends lost 5 bases and 3 bases respectively, with 18 bases between them. The CDR3 is 16 amino acids. Germline-derived CDR1 and CDR2 are SEHNR and FQNEAQ (reference sequence). The CDR3 region has the DNA TGTGCCAGCAGCGGTGGAGGGAGCGGATTAACAGATACGCAGTATTTT. Residues: CASSGGGSGLTDTQYF.

V and J are TRBV27 and TRBJ2-7; 7 nucleotides match TRBD2. V dropped 3 bases and J dropped 0; count of bases not matched to a gene: 11. Germline V gene data show CDR1 as MNHEY and CDR2 as SMNVEV (reference sequence). The CDR3 is 17 amino acids. Here the CDR3 reads CASSFLSGGTSSYEQYF. The CDR3 DNA follows: TGTGCCAGCAGTTTCTTGTCGGGAGGTACAAGCTCCTACGAGCAGTACTTC.

The chain links TRBV2 to TRBJ2-3; tentative D call: TRBD1 (6 bases). Trimming took 3 bases from V and 4 from J, leaving 11 bases between them. This CDR3 spans 14 amino acids. Germline CDR1 reads SNHLY; CDR2 reads FYNNEI. CDR3: CASSDVRGADTQYF. The CDR3 DNA reads TGTGCCAGCAGTGATGTCAGGGGAGCAGATACGCAGTATTTT. Full variable domain (rest looked up from reference TRBV2 and TRBJ2-3): EPEVTQTPSHQVTQMGQEVILRCVPISNHLYFYWYRQILGQKVEFLVSFYNNEISEKSEIFDDQFSVERPDGSNFTLKIRSTKLEDSAMYFCASSDVRGADTQYFGPGTRLTVL.

The rearrangement joins TRBV28 to TRBJ1-3; D remains ambiguous. CDR1 is MDHEN and CDR2 is SYDVKM in the germline V gene. The CDR3 has 19 residues. The V end was cut by 5 bases, the J end by 0 bases, with 23 bases between. CDR3 residues: CASSIRPPGPPSSGNTIYF. For the CDR3, the DNA is TGTGCCAGCAGTATTCGACCTCCCGGGCCACCAAGCTCTGGAAACACCATATATTTT.

The chain couples TRBV5-1 to TRBJ2-5; no clear D gene. Germline CDR1 reads SGHRS; CDR2 reads YFSETQ. The CDR3 extends over 14 amino acids. Trimming shortened V by 3 bases and J by 1 base, and 10 bases separated the two germline ends. The CDR3, as DNA: TGCGCCAGCAGCTCTGGACGGATCCAAGAGACCCAGTACTTC. Protein product: CASSSGRIQETQYF. Combining the CDR3 with reference TRBV5-1 and TRBJ2-5 gives the whole variable domain KAGVTQTPRYLIKTRGQQVTLSCSPISGHRSVSWYQQTPGQGLQFLFEYFSETQRNKGNFPGRFSGRQFSNSRSEMNVSTLELGDSALYLCASSSGRIQETQYFGPGTRLLVL.

This clone was picked up one time. In DNA form, the CDR3 reads TGTGCCAGCAGCCCCCGACTAGCGGGAACGTACAATGAGCAGTTCTTC. Protein sequence: CASSPRLAGTYNEQFF. This rearrangement joins TRBV7-9 to TRBJ2-1, with 11 bases matching TRBD2. The CDR3 sequence is 16 residues long. The junction had 7 bases not matched to a gene; V was cut back by 5 bases and J by 4 bases. The germline V gene encodes CDR1 SEHNR and CDR2 FQNEAQ (reference sequence).

The genes are TRBV6-5 and TRBJ1-1; 7 bases agree with TRBD1. Trimming at V came to 7 bases and at J to 1 base, leaving 9 bases not matched to a gene. CDR1 MNHEY and CDR2 SVGAGI come from the germline V gene. CDR3 length equals 15 residues. CDR3 amino acids: CASTQGGQKNTEAFF. CDR3 coding DNA: TGTGCCAGCACCCAAGGGGGACAGAAGAACACTGAAGCTTTCTTT.

The V call is TRBV9, the J call TRBJ1-4; the D gene is possibly TRBD1 (6 bases). V was clipped by 5 bases and J by 7 bases, with 15 bases between them. This CDR3 comprises 14 residues. Germline lookup yields CDR1 SGDLS and CDR2 YYNGEE. CDR3 nucleotides: TGTGCCAGCAGTGTCACAGGGTCGAGTGAAAAACTGTTTTTT. Protein sequence: CASSVTGSSEKLFF.